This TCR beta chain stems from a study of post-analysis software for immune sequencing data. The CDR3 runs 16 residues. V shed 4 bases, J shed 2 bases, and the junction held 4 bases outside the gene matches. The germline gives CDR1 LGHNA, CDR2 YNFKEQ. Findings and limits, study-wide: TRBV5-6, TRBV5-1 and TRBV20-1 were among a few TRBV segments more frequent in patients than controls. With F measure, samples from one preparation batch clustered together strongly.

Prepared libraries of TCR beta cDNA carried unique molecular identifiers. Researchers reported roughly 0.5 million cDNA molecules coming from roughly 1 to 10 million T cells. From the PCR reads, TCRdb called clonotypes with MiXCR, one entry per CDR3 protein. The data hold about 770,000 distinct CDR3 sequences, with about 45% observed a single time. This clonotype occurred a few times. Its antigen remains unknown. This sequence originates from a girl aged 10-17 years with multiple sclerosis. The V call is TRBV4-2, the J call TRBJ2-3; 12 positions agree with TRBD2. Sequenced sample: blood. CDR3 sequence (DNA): TGTGCCAGCAGCCCCCGACTAGCGGGAGACACAGATACGCAGTATTTT. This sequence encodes CASSPRLAGDTDTQYF.